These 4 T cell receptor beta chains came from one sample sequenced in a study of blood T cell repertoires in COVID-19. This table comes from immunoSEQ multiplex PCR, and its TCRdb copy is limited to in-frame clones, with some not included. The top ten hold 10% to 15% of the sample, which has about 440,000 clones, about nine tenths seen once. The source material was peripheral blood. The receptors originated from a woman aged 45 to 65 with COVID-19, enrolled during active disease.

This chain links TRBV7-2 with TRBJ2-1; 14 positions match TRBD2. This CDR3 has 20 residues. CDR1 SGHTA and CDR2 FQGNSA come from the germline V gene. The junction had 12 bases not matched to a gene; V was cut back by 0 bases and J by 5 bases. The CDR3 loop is CASSLAPGLAGASRDNEQFF. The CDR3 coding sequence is TGTGCCAGCAGCTTAGCCCCGGGACTAGCGGGGGCCTCAAGAGACAATGAGCAGTTCTTC. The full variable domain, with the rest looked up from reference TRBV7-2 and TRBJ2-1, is GAGVSQSPSNKVTEKGKDVELRCDPISGHTALYWYRQSLGQGLEFLIYFQGNSAPDKSGLPSDRFSAERTGGSVSTLTIQRTQQEDSAVYLCASSLAPGLAGASRDNEQFFGPGTRLTVL.

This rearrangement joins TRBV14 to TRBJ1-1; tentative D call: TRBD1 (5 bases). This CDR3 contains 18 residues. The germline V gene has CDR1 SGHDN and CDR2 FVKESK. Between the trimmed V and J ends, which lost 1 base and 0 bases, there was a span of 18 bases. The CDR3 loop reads CASSQGPPDSLMNTEAFF. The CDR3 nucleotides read TGTGCCAGCAGCCAAGGCCCACCCGACAGCCTCATGAACACTGAAGCTTTCTTT.

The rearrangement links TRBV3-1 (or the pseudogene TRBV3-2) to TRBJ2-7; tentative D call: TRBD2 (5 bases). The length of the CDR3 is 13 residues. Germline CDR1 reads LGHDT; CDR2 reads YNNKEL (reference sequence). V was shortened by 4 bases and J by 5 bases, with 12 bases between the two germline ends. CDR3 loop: CASSPPVGDEQYF. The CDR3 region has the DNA TGTGCCAGCAGCCCCCCGGTCGGGGACGAGCAGTACTTC.

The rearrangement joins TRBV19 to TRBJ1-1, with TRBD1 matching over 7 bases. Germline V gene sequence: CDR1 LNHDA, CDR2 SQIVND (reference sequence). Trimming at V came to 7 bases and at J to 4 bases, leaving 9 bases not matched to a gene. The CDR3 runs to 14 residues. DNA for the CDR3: TGTGCCAGTACCGCAGGGGGTGGGGGCACTGAAGCTTTCTTT. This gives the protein CASTAGGGGTEAFF.